The clone carrying this T cell receptor beta chain was seen ten or more times. TCR beta CDR3 regions were amplified from RNA. The HTBI set primed first-round TCR CDR3 RT-PCR. TCRdb passed the multiplex PCR reads through MiXCR, listing each CDR3 protein once. The data show approximately 710,000 distinct CDR3 sequences, 17% seen once. Fresh peripheral blood, under 13 ml, yielded the PBMCs. The data belong to a study of T cells in Graves' hyperthyroidism and ophthalmopathy. This CDR3 contains 16 residues. Losses at the gene ends were 6 bases for V and 8 bases for J; bases not matched to a gene: 11. Looked up from germline, CDR1 is MDHEN and CDR2 is SYDVKM.

The sample comprised blood. This sequence joins TRBV28 and TRBJ1-4, with TRBD1 identical over 11 bases. This sequence was found in a man aged 45-65 years with Graves' hyperthyroidism. In nucleotides, the CDR3 is TGTGCCAGCAGCTCCGGGACAGGGGGATTTGGGGAAAAACTGTTTTTT. It translates to CASSSGTGGFGEKLFF.